What follows are 9 T cell receptor beta chains derived from one specimen sequenced in a study of cytomegalovirus exposure and HLA in healthy donors. The primer mix had 60 Vbeta and 13 Jbeta primers. Only in-frame clones appear in the TCRdb table, and some are missing; sequencing was by immunoSEQ multiplex PCR. Here the sample spans about 160,000 clones, 65% to 80% being singletons. The sequenced sample consisted of PBMCs. The receptors derive from a woman aged 50 to 60 in good health and CMV-seropositive.

V gene TRBV27 combines with J gene TRBJ1-6; D might be TRBD1 (5 bases). There are 14 residues in the CDR3. Per the germline V gene, CDR1 is MNHEY and CDR2 is SMNVEV (reference sequence). V lost 3 bases, J lost 6 bases, and 9 bases lay in between. The CDR3 DNA follows: TGTGCCAGCAGTTTCTCAGGGCGTAATTCACCCCTCCACTTT. The encoded protein is CASSFSGRNSPLHF.

The CDR3 loop reads CATGRTGSTDTQYF. The CDR3 DNA follows: TGTGCCACCGGGAGGACAGGGAGCACAGATACGCAGTATTTT. The genes are TRBV15 and TRBJ2-3; 8 bases are a match to TRBD1. The germline gives CDR1 LNHNV, CDR2 YYDKDF (reference sequence). V was clipped by 8 bases and J by 0 bases; unmatched bases: 4. This CDR3 is built from 14 residues.

The gene calls are TRBV2 and TRBJ2-1, with D unresolved. V lost 2 bases and J lost 4, with 3 bases in between. Per the germline V gene, CDR1 is SNHLY and CDR2 is FYNNEI. CDR3 length: 12 residues. CDR3 amino acids: CASSELYNEQFF. CDR3 DNA: TGTGCCAGCAGTGAACTGTACAATGAGCAGTTCTTC. The full variable domain, in which reference TRBV2 and TRBJ2-1 provide the parts outside the CDR3, is EPEVTQTPSHQVTQMGQEVILRCVPISNHLYFYWYRQILGQKVEFLVSFYNNEISEKSEIFDDQFSVERPDGSNFTLKIRSTKLEDSAMYFCASSELYNEQFFGPGTRLTVL.

The gene calls are TRBV4-1 and TRBJ2-5; TRBD2 might be the D (6 bases). V was clipped by 5 bases and J by 5 bases, with 15 bases between them. The CDR3 has 14 amino acids. Germline loops: CDR1 MGHRA, CDR2 YSYEKL. In DNA, the CDR3 is TGCGCCAGCAGCTCCTCGGGAGTTACGGAGACCCAGTACTTC. This translates into CASSSSGVTETQYF.

This clone turned up a few times. V and J are TRBV5-1 and TRBJ1-2, with TRBD1 matching 10 bases. J was trimmed by 6 bases and V by 3 bases; bases with no gene match: 8. The CDR3 sequence is 15 residues long. The germline gives CDR1 SGHRS, CDR2 YFSETQ. CDR3 in DNA: TGCGCCAGCAGCTCGACAGGGGGCCTCCAGGATGGCTACACCTTC. Translating gives CASSSTGGLQDGYTF.

The gene calls are TRBV4-1 and TRBJ1-3; D uncertain. CDR3 length equals 12 residues. With 4 bases removed from V and 4 bases from J, the gap between germline ends came to 5 bases. Germline CDR1 reads MGHRA; CDR2 reads YSYEKL. CDR3: CASSRPGNTIYF. The CDR3 region has the DNA TGCGCCAGCAGCCGGCCCGGAAACACCATATATTTT.

V usage is TRBV5-1 and J usage is TRBJ2-7; D unclear. The V gene lost 4 bases and the J gene lost 0 bases, with 17 bases spanning the gap. The CDR3 spans 16 residues. Germline CDR1 and CDR2: SGHRS and YFSETQ. CDR3 nucleotides: TGCGCCAGCAGCATCCTGGGCCTCTCAGGCTCCTACGAGCAGTACTTC. Protein sequence: CASSILGLSGSYEQYF.

This clone was seen only once. V and J are TRBV28 and TRBJ1-2, with D possibly being TRBD1 (5 bases). This CDR3 is built from 13 residues. V lost 10 bases and J 4 bases, leaving 16 bases between the germline ends. Per the germline V gene, CDR1 is MDHEN and CDR2 is SYDVKM. The CDR3 spells CATVSGGGYGYTF. In DNA, the CDR3 is TGTGCCACGGTTTCGGGGGGAGGCTATGGCTACACCTTC.

This chain joins TRBV7-2 and TRBJ1-4, with TRBD1 identical over 7 bases. This CDR3 spans 15 amino acids. The germline V gene encodes CDR1 SGHTA and CDR2 FQGNSA. Trimming cost V 8 bases and J 5 bases; bases outside gene matches: 11. CDR3 DNA sequence: TGTGCCAGCTCCGACAGGGCAACTCTCAATGAAAAACTGTTTTTT. Translation: CASSDRATLNEKLFF.